Presented here are 19 T cell receptor beta chains from one specimen sequenced in a study of CXCR3-negative and CXCR3-positive naive CD8 T cells. Overall study results and limits: When CXCR3-positive naive cells were set against CXCR3-negative naive cells, the former had more hydrophobic TRB CDR3s.

Which antigens these TCRs recognize remains unknown. With UMI labels, 5' RACE was used to prepare the TRB cDNA libraries. For each CDR3 protein, TCRdb gives one entry from its re-call of the 5' RACE reads, without DNA. The table lists 120,000 to 150,000 distinct CDR3 sequences, with roughly 0.27% in the top ten. The material sequenced was naive CXCR3+ CD8+ T cells from blood. Documented subset: CD45RO-CCR7+CD27+CD95- naive CD8+ T cells expressing CXCR3 (TNR3+). The receptor set was obtained from a human donor in good health. Some clones in this sample may be carry-over from other donors' samples.

The chain combines TRBV19 with TRBJ2-1; TCRdb indicates TRBD2, and absent DNA this call remains unverified. The CDR3 is 15 residues long. Germline loops: CDR1 LNHDA, CDR2 SQIVND (reference sequence). CDR3 residues: CASSIASGGYNEQFF.

The chain links TRBV4-1 to TRBJ1-1; the TCRdb call, TRBD1, lacks DNA for checking. Germline values: CDR1 MGHRA, CDR2 YSYEKL. The CDR3 has 14 residues. The CDR3 loop is CASSQDPGNTEAFF.

The chain employs TRBV12-5 and TRBJ2-6. CDR3 length: 14 residues. The germline CDR1 and CDR2 sequences are LGHNT and FRNRAP. The CDR3 loop reads CASGSGAGANVLTF.

V gene TRBV6-6 combines with J gene TRBJ2-1; TCRdb calls TRBD2, which cannot be checked without DNA. This CDR3 contains 15 residues. CDR1 MNHNY and CDR2 SVGAGI come from the germline V gene (reference sequence). Here the CDR3 reads CASSFPGGMEDEQFF.

This sequence joins TRBV20-1 and TRBJ1-1; checking the TCRdb D call of TRBD1 is not possible without DNA. The CDR3 sequence is 13 residues long. Germline CDR1 reads DFQATT; CDR2 reads SNEGSKA (reference sequence). The CDR3 protein is CSAPRTGNTEAFF.

V usage is TRBV27 and J usage is TRBJ2-1; TCRdb outputs TRBD1, but without DNA this stays unchecked. The CDR3 consists of 16 residues. The germline V gene has CDR1 MNHEY and CDR2 SMNVEV (reference sequence). The CDR3 reads CASSLTGGALYNEQFF.

The V and J genes are TRBV4-2 and TRBJ2-1; TCRdb calls TRBD2, which cannot be checked without DNA. The germline V gene has CDR1 LGHNA and CDR2 YNFKEQ. This CDR3 comprises 16 residues. The CDR3 here is CASSQELAVIYNEQFF.

The V call is TRBV27, the J call TRBJ2-1; absent DNA, TCRdb's TRBD2 call cannot be checked. Per germline, CDR1 MNHEY and CDR2 SMNVEV (reference sequence). This CDR3 is built from 15 residues. The CDR3 sequence is CASSPESGGAYEQFF.

The rearrangement joins TRBV27 to TRBJ2-5; TCRdb indicates TRBD1, and absent DNA this call remains unverified. Germline V gene sequence: CDR1 MNHEY, CDR2 SMNVEV (reference sequence). The CDR3 runs to 14 residues. CDR3 region: CASSYDIRGETQYF.

V usage is TRBV14 and J usage is TRBJ2-7; TCRdb calls TRBD1, which cannot be checked without DNA. This CDR3 spans 17 amino acids. The germline V gene encodes CDR1 SGHDN and CDR2 FVKESK. CDR3 sequence reads: CASSPKQTEYTSYEQYF.

The chain combines TRBV15 with TRBJ1-1; the D call from TCRdb, TRBD1, cannot be confirmed without DNA. In germline, CDR1 is LNHNV, CDR2 YYDKDF (reference sequence). This CDR3 spans 15 amino acids. The CDR3 loop reads CATSRPLTGNTEAFF.

This chain joins TRBV12-3 or TRBV12-4 and TRBJ2-2. The CDR3 sequence is 14 residues long. The CDR3 protein is CASSLPSNTGELFF.

The chain combines TRBV11-1 with TRBJ2-1; no DNA is available, so the TRBD1 call from TCRdb remains unchecked. Germline CDR1 reads SGHAT; CDR2 reads FQDESV (reference sequence). This CDR3 is 14 amino acids long. This CDR3 reads CASSSTGSYNEQFF.

The chain joins TRBV29-1 to TRBJ2-5; lacking DNA, the TRBD1 call made by TCRdb goes unchecked. In germline, CDR1 is SQVTM, CDR2 ANQGSEA. CDR3 length: 13 residues. CDR3 sequence reads: CSVERGFQETQYF.

The J gene is TRBJ2-7, the V gene TRBV5-1; TCRdb outputs TRBD1, but without DNA this stays unchecked. The CDR3 is 14 amino acids. CDR1 and CDR2 from the germline V gene are SGHRS and YFSETQ. CDR3 region: CASSLGQSLDEQYF. Based on the CDR3 plus reference TRBV5-1 and TRBJ2-7, the full variable domain is KAGVTQTPRYLIKTRGQQVTLSCSPISGHRSVSWYQQTPGQGLQFLFEYFSETQRNKGNFPGRFSGRQFSNSRSEMNVSTLELGDSALYLCASSLGQSLDEQYFGPGTRLTVT.

V and J are TRBV7-9 and TRBJ2-5. The CDR3 is made up of 14 amino acids. Germline V gives CDR1 SEHNR, CDR2 FQNEAQ (reference sequence). The CDR3 protein is CASSLGGNSETQYF.

This chain connects TRBV5-1 to TRBJ2-3. The CDR3 runs to 18 residues. Germline V gene sequence: CDR1 SGHRS, CDR2 YFSETQ. The CDR3 reads CASSLGFTTSRSPISQYF.

V is TRBV29-1 and J is TRBJ1-2; TCRdb calls TRBD1, which cannot be checked without DNA. The CDR3 has 14 residues. Germline V gene data show CDR1 as SQVTM and CDR2 as ANQGSEA. CDR3 residues: CSAEAGAGRHGYTF.

This sequence joins TRBV7-9 and TRBJ1-1. Germline values: CDR1 SEHNR, CDR2 FQNEAQ (reference sequence). This CDR3 is 12 amino acids long. The CDR3 loop reads CASSEEDTEAFF.